The entry that follows covers one TCR beta chain sequence. The sample comes from a study of blood T cell repertoires in COVID-19. Looking at the study overall: Whether acute or convalescent, the COVID-19 samples came from the United States, Italy and Spain. T cells, B-cell-depleted T cells, or PBMCs provided the cDNA or gDNA that served as material.

Authors' data handling: Reference gene primer amplification gave nucleated cell count estimates. Only in-frame clones appear in the TCRdb table, and some are missing; sequencing was by immunoSEQ multiplex PCR. V, J and clone size were drawn from that table, and D and trimming were deduced from the DNA. Among about 200,000 clones, around 86% were seen once, and the ten largest hold under 8.5%. This CDR3 comprises 14 residues. This clonotype originated in an elderly woman with COVID-19, enrolled during active disease. Sequenced material: peripheral blood. The V call is TRBV21-1, the J call TRBJ1-1. TRBV21-1 counts as a pseudogene. CDR3 sequence (DNA): TGTGCCAGCAGCAAGTTGTGTTTAAACACTGAAGCTTTCTTT. Translation: CASSKLCLNTEAFF.